This T cell receptor beta chain comes out of a study of blood T cell repertoires in COVID-19. Study-level background: Samples taken during acute and convalescent COVID-19 were collected in the United States, Italy and Spain. Sources were T cells, B-cell-depleted T cells, or PBMCs; the material itself was cDNA or gDNA.

In the authors' methods: From reference gene primer amplification, estimates of nucleated cell counts were derived. Sequencing used immunoSEQ multiplex PCR; TCRdb keeps in-frame clones, though not all of them. D and trimming were read from the DNA, whereas the V and J calls and clone size are those reported in that table. Of about 200,000 clones listed, 75% to 85% were seen once; the top ten hold 13%. Germline V gives CDR1 SGHRS, CDR2 YFSETQ. V shed 0 bases, J shed 8 bases, and the junction held 5 bases outside the gene matches. The CDR3 spans 15 residues. This clone was seen a single time. The chain joins TRBV5-1 to TRBJ2-1; 10 bases agree with TRBD2. The sample was peripheral blood. The clonotype originates from a human donor in a cohort sampled during active COVID-19. CDR3 in amino acids: CASSLGGTSDHEQFF. CDR3 bases: TGCGCCAGCAGCTTGGGAGGGACTAGCGACCATGAGCAGTTCTTC.